One and the same sample provided the 32 T cell receptor beta chains below, sequenced in a study of cytomegalovirus exposure and HLA in healthy donors. This PCR relied on a set of 60 Vbeta primers and 13 Jbeta primers. Here immunoSEQ multiplex PCR was the method, and the copy in TCRdb shows in-frame clones only, minus some. This sample carries roughly 120,000 clones, 70% to 85% of them seen once, and the ten largest clones take roughly 6.2%. Sample: PBMCs. These TCRs come from a man aged 25 to 40 in good health and CMV-seropositive.

The genes are TRBV7-8 and TRBJ2-7, with 7 nucleotides matching TRBD1. This CDR3 is 16 amino acids long. With V trimmed by 4 bases and J by 3 bases, 12 bases remained unmatched. CDR1 is SGHVS, CDR2 FQNEAQ, per germline. The CDR3 nucleotides read TGTGCCAGCAGCTGGTCTACCGGGACAGACTACTACGAGCAGTACTTC. Its protein product is CASSWSTGTDYYEQYF.

This sequence joins TRBV7-2 and TRBJ1-2; TRBD1 agrees at 7 bases. This CDR3 region has 15 residues. The ends lost 0 bases at V and 2 bases at J; junction bases unmatched: 3. Germline V gene sequence: CDR1 SGHTA, CDR2 FQGNSA. The CDR3 here is CASSLASGGNYGYTF. For the CDR3, the DNA is TGTGCCAGCAGCTTAGCATCAGGGGGAAACTATGGCTACACCTTC.

The chain uses TRBV6-5 and TRBJ2-7; D might be TRBD2 (5 bases). The germline V and J ends were trimmed by 5 bases and 7 bases, with 18 bases remaining between them. Germline CDR1 and CDR2: MNHEY and SVGAGI. The CDR3 contains 14 residues. The chain's CDR3 is CASSPSAESREQYF. For the CDR3, the DNA is TGTGCCAGCAGTCCCTCAGCGGAGTCTAGGGAGCAGTACTTC.

The rearrangement uses TRBV5-6 and TRBJ2-5, with TRBD1 matching over 10 bases. CDR1 is SGHDT, CDR2 YYEEEE, per germline. Trimming at V came to 4 bases and at J to 5 bases, leaving 11 bases not matched to a gene. CDR3 length: 16 amino acids. CDR3 DNA sequence: TGTGCCAGCAGCCGACAGGGGGCGGGGACGACGGAGACCCAGTACTTC. Amino acid sequence: CASSRQGAGTTETQYF.

This clone has a single count. The chain couples TRBV18 to TRBJ2-7; perhaps TRBD1 as D (6 bases). The V gene lost 3 bases and the J gene lost 4 bases, with 13 bases spanning the gap. The CDR3 runs 14 residues. Germline assignment: CDR1 KGHSH and CDR2 LQKENI. The CDR3 DNA is TGTGCCAGCTCACCTATACAGGGTTGGTACGAGCAGTACTTC. It translates to CASSPIQGWYEQYF.

On this clone: This clone may be a read error of a much larger clone one base away. The gene calls are TRBV7-9 and TRBJ1-1; D gene uncertain. Trimming took off 5 bases at V and 1 base at J, with 8 bases between the two ends. The CDR3 sequence is 13 residues long. Germline lookup yields CDR1 SEHNR and CDR2 FQNEAQ (reference sequence). The CDR3 DNA reads TGTGCCAGCAGCATGGACTGGAACACTGAAGCTTTCTTT. This codes for CASSMDWNTEAFF.

The chain joins TRBV2 to TRBJ1-2, with 8 bases fitting TRBD1. Unmatched junction bases numbered 4, after V lost 4 bases and J lost 0 bases. CDR1 is SNHLY and CDR2 is FYNNEI in the germline V gene. This CDR3 region has 15 residues. The CDR3 protein is CASSAMGQANYGYTF. CDR3 DNA: TGTGCCAGCAGTGCAATGGGACAGGCTAACTATGGCTACACCTTC.

The chain has TRBV2 and TRBJ2-5; 10 bases fit TRBD1. The germline V gene has CDR1 SNHLY and CDR2 FYNNEI. Trimming removed 9 bases from V and 5 bases from J; junction bases left unmatched: 9. This CDR3 has 14 amino acids. The CDR3 DNA is TGTGCCAGTGAACCCGGGACAGGGGTTGAGACCCAGTACTTC. This translates into CASEPGTGVETQYF.

This chain joins TRBV4-3 and TRBJ2-1, with 7 bases that match TRBD2. This CDR3 region has 18 residues. J gave up 4 bases and V 0 bases, and 12 bases lay outside the gene matches. Germline lookup yields CDR1 LGHNA and CDR2 YSLEER. DNA of the CDR3: TGCGCCAGCAGCCAAGAGTGGGATCCGGGACTACCGTACAATGAGCAGTTCTTC. This sequence encodes CASSQEWDPGLPYNEQFF.

The chain combines TRBV11-3 with TRBJ2-5; D possibly corresponds to TRBD2 (6 bases). Trimming took 5 bases from V and 0 from J, leaving 19 bases between them. The length of the CDR3 is 17 residues. Per the germline V gene, CDR1 is SGHNT and CDR2 is YENEEA. DNA for the CDR3: TGTGCCAGCAGCCTAGGGGAGGCGGGGCAAGACCAAGAGACCCAGTACTTC. Translated: CASSLGEAGQDQETQYF. The full variable domain, completed using reference TRBV11-3 and TRBJ2-5, is EAGVVQSPRYKIIEKKQPVAFWCNPISGHNTLYWYLQNLGQGPELLIRYENEEAVDDSQLPKDRFSAERLKGVDSTLKIQPAELGDSAVYLCASSLGEAGQDQETQYFGPGTRLLVL.

This sequence joins TRBV10-3 and TRBJ2-1, with a possible D match to TRBD2 (6 bases). This CDR3 comprises 14 residues. Germline CDR1 reads ENHRY; CDR2 reads SYGVKD. V lost 9 bases, J lost 4 bases, and 16 bases lay in between. The DNA for the CDR3 is TGTGCCATAGAGTCCGGGGGAATTTACAATGAGCAGTTCTTC. This encodes CAIESGGIYNEQFF.

V and J are TRBV7-2 and TRBJ2-7, with 8 bases that match TRBD2. The CDR3 sequence is 15 residues long. V was pared by 1 base and J by 2 bases, with 4 bases of the junction left unmatched. Germline CDR1 is SGHTA and CDR2 is FQGNSA. The CDR3, as DNA: TGTGCCAGCAGCTTAGAGGCGGGGGGAACCTACGAGCAGTACTTC. It translates to CASSLEAGGTYEQYF.

In the case of this clone: Relative to the germline gene, one junction end is altered; a read error may explain this. This chain links TRBV7-3 with TRBJ2-1; a weak D match, TRBD2 (7 bases). The CDR3 loop spans 16 amino acids. Germline V gene lookup returns CDR1 SGHTA and CDR2 FQGTGA. CDR3 nucleotides: TGTTCCAGCTCTAGGGGGGGGGCTTGGGAAAGGAATGAGCAGTTCTTC. The encoded protein is CSSSRGGAWERNEQFF.

V usage is TRBV9 and J usage is TRBJ2-7; no clear D. The length of the CDR3 is 12 residues. V gave up 1 base and J gave up 6 bases, with 8 bases separating them. Germline CDR1 SGDLS, CDR2 YYNGEE. CDR3 sequence: CASSVISVEQYF. The DNA for the CDR3 is TGTGCCAGCAGCGTAATATCGGTCGAGCAGTACTTC. Variable domain in full (rest from reference TRBV9 and TRBJ2-7): DSGVTQTPKHLITATGQRVTLRCSPRSGDLSVYWYQQSLDQGLQFLIQYYNGEERAKGNILERFSAQQFPDLHSELNLSSLELGDSALYFCASSVISVEQYFGPGTRLTVT.

With respect to this clone: Relative to the germline gene, one junction end is altered; a read error may explain this. The rearrangement links TRBV6-1 to TRBJ1-1; D not resolved. The V gene's germline CDR1 is MNHNS and CDR2 SASEGT. The CDR3 length is 15 residues. This CDR3 is CATSDLLRGGTEAFF. In nucleotides, the CDR3 is TGTGCCACCAGTGATTTGCTTCGGGGTGGCACTGAAGCTTTCTTT.

The gene calls are TRBV7-9 and TRBJ1-1; 7 nucleotides line up with TRBD1. There are 17 residues in the CDR3. Germline V gene lookup returns CDR1 SEHNR and CDR2 FQNEAQ (reference sequence). The ends lost 4 bases at V and 2 bases at J; junction bases unmatched: 13. For the CDR3, the DNA is TGTGCCAGCAGCTCTCCTTTACAGGGGCGGGATAACACTGAAGCTTTCTTT. Translated: CASSSPLQGRDNTEAFF.

This clone has a single count. The J gene is TRBJ2-7, the V gene TRBV23-1, with D tentatively TRBD2 (5 bases). TRBV23-1 is recorded as an ORF, its role being uncertain. V shed 0 bases and J shed 2 bases, with 5 bases lying between them. This CDR3 has 13 residues. The CDR3 is CASSQSEAYEQYF. CDR3 DNA sequence: TGCGCCAGCAGTCAATCGGAGGCCTACGAGCAGTACTTC.

This sequence joins TRBV14 and TRBJ2-7, with D unresolved. This CDR3 has 14 amino acids. V lost 4 bases to trimming and J lost 1 base, with 11 bases between them. The germline V gene encodes CDR1 SGHDN and CDR2 FVKESK. The CDR3 DNA is TGTGCCAGCAGCCTTGGCAGGTCTTCCTACGAGCAGTACTTC. This codes for CASSLGRSSYEQYF.

This chain connects TRBV9 to TRBJ1-1; TRBD1 is a possible D gene (5 bases). CDR3 length: 17 residues. Trimming removed 0 bases at V and 2 bases at J, with 17 bases between. Germline V gene lookup returns CDR1 SGDLS and CDR2 YYNGEE. The CDR3 DNA reads as TGTGCCAGCAGCGTAGAGGCGGGGACCGATAGTAACACTGAAGCTTTCTTT. Its translation is CASSVEAGTDSNTEAFF.

The rearrangement uses TRBV11-3 and TRBJ2-7, with 8 bases aligning to TRBD1. In germline, CDR1 is SGHNT, CDR2 YENEEA. This CDR3 is built from 15 residues. The V segment lost 2 bases and the J segment 2 bases; nucleotides outside the gene matches: 5. CDR3 loop: CASSLTQGAAYEQYF. In DNA, the CDR3 is TGTGCCAGCAGCTTAACTCAGGGGGCCGCCTACGAGCAGTACTTC.

The chain combines TRBV27 with TRBJ1-5, with D hard to call. The V gene lost 2 bases and the J gene lost 1 base, with 6 bases spanning the gap. The CDR3 is made up of 14 amino acids. Germline lookup yields CDR1 MNHEY and CDR2 SMNVEV (reference sequence). Here the CDR3 reads CASSLEFSNQPQHF. CDR3 sequence (DNA): TGTGCCAGCAGTTTAGAGTTCAGCAATCAGCCCCAGCATTTT.

This clone has more than one count but fewer than ten. The rearrangement uses TRBV6-6 and TRBJ1-5; D perhaps matches TRBD1 (6 bases). CDR3 size: 16 residues. Trimming removed 2 bases at V and 2 bases at J, with 13 bases between. Germline-derived CDR1 and CDR2 are MNHNY and SVGAGI (reference sequence). Here the CDR3 DNA reads TGTGCCAGCAGTTACAGGACAGCTCAGGGCAATCAGCCCCAGCATTTT. Protein: CASSYRTAQGNQPQHF.

The chain joins TRBV5-4 to TRBJ1-2; TRBD1 aligns across 7 bases. The CDR3 is 17 residues long. V shed 3 bases, J shed 6 bases, and the junction held 17 bases outside the gene matches. The germline CDR1 and CDR2 sequences are SGHNT and YYREEE (reference sequence). The CDR3 spells CASSSLLQGSRADGYTF. In DNA form, the CDR3 reads TGTGCCAGCAGCTCGCTACTACAGGGGAGTCGGGCCGATGGCTACACCTTC.

V usage is TRBV6-1 and J usage is TRBJ1-2, with TRBD1 matching over 9 bases. J lost 4 bases, V lost 6 bases, and 3 bases had no gene match. The CDR3 has 13 amino acids. In germline, CDR1 is MNHNS, CDR2 SASEGT. CDR3 sequence: CASRDRGSYGYTF. CDR3 DNA sequence: TGTGCCAGCAGGGACAGGGGAAGCTATGGCTACACCTTC.

The V gene is TRBV27, the J gene TRBJ1-2; 7 nucleotides agree with TRBD1. The CDR3 has 14 residues. V shed 8 bases and J 2 bases; nucleotides not matched to a gene: 8. Germline assignment: CDR1 MNHEY and CDR2 SMNVEV (reference sequence). This CDR3 reads CASGPDRDNYGYTF. The DNA of the CDR3 is TGTGCCAGCGGCCCCGACAGGGACAACTATGGCTACACCTTC.

A note on this clone: Different DNA sequences within this sample yield the same CDR3. The rearrangement joins TRBV27 to TRBJ2-7, with 7 bases matching TRBD1. The V and J ends lost 6 bases and 0 bases, in that order; junction bases with no gene match: 5. Germline V CDR1 and CDR2: MNHEY, SMNVEV (reference sequence). The CDR3 extends over 14 amino acids. For the CDR3, the DNA is TGTGCCAGCAGCCTACAGGGGAGCTCCTACGAGCAGTACTTC. Protein sequence: CASSLQGSSYEQYF.

The V gene is TRBV5-1, the J gene TRBJ2-3; 9 positions match TRBD2. CDR1 is SGHRS, CDR2 YFSETQ, per germline. The trim removed 0 bases at V and 7 bases at J, leaving 6 bases unmatched. This CDR3 comprises 15 residues. The CDR3 sequence: CASSLVASGAHTQYF. As DNA, the CDR3 is TGCGCCAGCAGCTTGGTGGCTAGCGGGGCACATACGCAGTATTTT.

This chain joins TRBV9 and TRBJ1-2; D is undetermined. V was cut by 3 bases and J by 3 bases, with 24 bases left in between. The CDR3 has 18 residues. Germline loops: CDR1 SGDLS, CDR2 YYNGEE. The DNA of the CDR3 is TGTGCCAGCAGCGCCTTCCCCCGGGTAGCGGTAGAAGACTATGGCTACACCTTC. Translation: CASSAFPRVAVEDYGYTF. The full variable domain, rest sourced from reference TRBV9 and TRBJ1-2, is DSGVTQTPKHLITATGQRVTLRCSPRSGDLSVYWYQQSLDQGLQFLIQYYNGEERAKGNILERFSAQQFPDLHSELNLSSLELGDSALYFCASSAFPRVAVEDYGYTFGSGTRLTVV.

The CDR3 DNA sequence: TGTGCCAGCAGCTTAGAACGCGTGAACGAGCAGTACTTC. Residues: CASSLERVNEQYF. The J gene is TRBJ2-7, the V gene TRBV11-2; no firm D call. The V gene lost 0 bases and the J gene lost 5 bases, with 8 bases spanning the gap. CDR3 size: 13 residues. The germline gives CDR1 SGHAT, CDR2 FQNNGV.

On this clone itself: At one end the junction does not follow the germline gene, possibly because of a read error. V and J are TRBV7-9 and TRBJ2-3, with 12 bases that match TRBD2. The V gene's germline CDR1 is SEHNR and CDR2 FQNEAQ (reference sequence). The CDR3 is 15 residues long. CDR3 protein: CSSSSSGGVKDTQYF. CDR3 nucleotide sequence: TGTTCCAGCAGCTCTAGCGGGGGGGTTAAGGATACGCAGTATTTT. Combining the CDR3 with reference TRBV7-9 and TRBJ2-3 gives the whole variable domain DTGVSQNPRHKITKRGQNVTFRCDPISEHNRLYWYRQTLGQGPEFLTYFQNEAQLEKSRLLSDRFSAERPKGSFSTLEIQRTEQGDSAMYLCSSSSSGGVKDTQYFGPGTRLTVL.

In this sample, this clone turned up once. The chain has TRBV7-2 and TRBJ1-5; D gene unclear. Germline CDR1 is SGHTA and CDR2 is FQGNSA. This CDR3 comprises 12 residues. Deletions cut 5 bases from V and 6 bases from J, with 8 bases between. Here the CDR3 reads CASSPAGQPQHF. CDR3 sequence (DNA): TGTGCCAGCAGCCCAGCAGGTCAGCCCCAGCATTTT.

CDR3 sequence (DNA): TGTGCCAGCAGTGAAGGGACAATCTCTGGAAACACCATATATTTT. It translates to CASSEGTISGNTIYF. The chain recombines TRBV6-1 with TRBJ1-3, with D perhaps TRBD1 (5 bases). Germline CDR1 is MNHNS and CDR2 is SASEGT. The CDR3 length is 15 residues. The germline V and J ends were trimmed by 1 base and 0 bases, with 7 bases remaining between them.